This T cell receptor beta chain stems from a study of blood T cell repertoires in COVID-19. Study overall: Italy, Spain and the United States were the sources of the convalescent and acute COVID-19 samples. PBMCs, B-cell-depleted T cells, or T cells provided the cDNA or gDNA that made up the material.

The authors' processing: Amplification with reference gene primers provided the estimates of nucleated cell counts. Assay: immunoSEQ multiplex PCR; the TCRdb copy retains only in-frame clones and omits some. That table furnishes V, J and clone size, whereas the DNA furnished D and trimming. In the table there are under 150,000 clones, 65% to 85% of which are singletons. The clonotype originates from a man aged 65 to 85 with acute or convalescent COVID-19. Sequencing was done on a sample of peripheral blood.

The CDR3 DNA follows: TGTGCCAGCAGCTTACACAACCAAGAGACCCAGTACTTC. It translates to CASSLHNQETQYF. The V call is TRBV7-9, the J call TRBJ2-5; D gene ambiguous. Germline assignment: CDR1 SEHNR and CDR2 FQNEAQ (reference sequence). The ends were cut back, 2 bases at V and 0 bases at J, with 4 bases in the middle. This CDR3 comprises 13 residues.